This TCR beta chain was sequenced for a study of identical twins. V was clipped by 10 bases and J by 2 bases, with 13 bases between them. The germline gives CDR1 KGHDR, CDR2 SFDVKD. CDR3 length: 14 amino acids. General observations from the study: Beta out-of-frame sequences showed weaker excess twin sharing. A cross-sectional statistical analysis, not follow-up of the same donors, supported the conclusions. Carriage of fewer insertions was seen in abundant cord blood beta clonotypes, whereas memory repertoires showed none.

The cDNA had a unique molecular identifier and a template-switch universal primer site. MiXCR, run by TCRdb on the 5' RACE reads, gives a single entry per CDR3 protein. The table has 450,000 to 600,000 distinct CDR3 sequences, approximately 20% seen once. With respect to this clonotype: Its specificity is not known.

The sample was also linked to a second study, of yellow fever vaccine responses in identical twins.

Sequences were obtained from CD4+ T cells sorted from blood. The chain recombines TRBV24-1 with TRBJ2-2, with D unresolved. This receptor was taken from a woman aged 18-29 years in good health. CDR3 in DNA: TGTGCCACTCAAAACCGGGTCAACACCGGGGAGCTGTTTTTT. It yields the protein CATQNRVNTGELFF.